This T cell receptor beta chain originates from a study of T cell responses to AZD1222 COVID-19 vaccine. Per germline, CDR1 MNHEY and CDR2 SVGAGI. This CDR3 is built from 14 residues. Trimming left V 7 bases short and J 8 bases short, with 20 bases between. Data came from immunoSEQ multiplex PCR; TCRdb stores just in-frame clones and leaves some out. Of just over 150,000 clones detected, about 85% appear once; the ten largest clones hold about 7%. About this clone itself: What it binds is not known.

Findings and limits, study-wide: Sampling captured repertoires only after the peak T cell response.

The sequencing here drew on peripheral blood, taken after recovery from COVID-19. The genes are TRBV6-5 and TRBJ1-2; weak D call: TRBD1 (6 bases). The receptor was derived from an adult who had recovered from COVID-19. The CDR3: CASIRTVGESGYTF. CDR3 coding DNA: TGTGCCAGCATTCGGACAGTCGGGGAGTCAGGCTACACCTTC.